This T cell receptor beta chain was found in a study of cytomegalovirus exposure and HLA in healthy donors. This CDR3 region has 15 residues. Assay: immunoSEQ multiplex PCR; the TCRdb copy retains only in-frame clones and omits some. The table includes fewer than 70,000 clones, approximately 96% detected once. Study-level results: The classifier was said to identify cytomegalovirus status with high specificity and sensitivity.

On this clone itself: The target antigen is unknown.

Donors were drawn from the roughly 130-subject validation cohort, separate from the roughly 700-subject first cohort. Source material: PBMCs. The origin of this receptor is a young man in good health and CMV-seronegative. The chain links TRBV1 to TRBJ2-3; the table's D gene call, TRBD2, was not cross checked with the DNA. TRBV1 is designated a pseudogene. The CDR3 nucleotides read TGCACCAGCAGCCTGGGACTAGCGGTCACAGATACGCAGTATTTT. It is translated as CTSSLGLAVTDTQYF.